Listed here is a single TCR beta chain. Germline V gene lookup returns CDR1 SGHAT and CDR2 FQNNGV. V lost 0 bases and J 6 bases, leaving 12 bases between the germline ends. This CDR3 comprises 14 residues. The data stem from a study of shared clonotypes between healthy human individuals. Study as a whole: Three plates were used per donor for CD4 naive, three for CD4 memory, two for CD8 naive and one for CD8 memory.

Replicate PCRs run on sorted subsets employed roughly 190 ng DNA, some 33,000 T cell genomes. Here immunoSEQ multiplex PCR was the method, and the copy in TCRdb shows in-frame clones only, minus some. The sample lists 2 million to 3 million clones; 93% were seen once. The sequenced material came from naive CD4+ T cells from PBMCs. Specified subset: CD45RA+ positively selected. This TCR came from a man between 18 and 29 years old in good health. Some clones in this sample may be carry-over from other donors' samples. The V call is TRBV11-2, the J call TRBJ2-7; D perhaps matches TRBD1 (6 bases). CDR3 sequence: CASSLEVGRGEQYF. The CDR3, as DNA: TGTGCCAGCAGCTTAGAGGTAGGCAGGGGCGAGCAGTACTTC.